The 24 T cell receptor beta chains below were found in one sample sequenced in a study of blood T cells in healthy people across ages. For the second PCR, which ran for roughly 6 to 12 cycles, a sample-barcoded 5' primer and a J-beta primer mix were used. TCRdb re-derived calls from the 5' RACE reads in MiXCR, one entry per CDR3 protein. The table has roughly 800,000 distinct CDR3 sequences, around a quarter seen once. The sample was also reused in another study, on T cells of mothers and their children.

Material for sequencing was blood. The receptor set was obtained from a boy aged 5-17 years in good health.

The sample holds a few counts of this clonotype. The rearrangement uses TRBV12-3 or TRBV12-4 and TRBJ2-5; D is undetermined. This CDR3 contains 14 residues. V was clipped by 5 bases and J by 2 bases, with 12 bases between them. DNA for the CDR3: TGTGCCAGCAGTATTATGGATTTACAAGAGACCCAGTACTTC. This codes for CASSIMDLQETQYF.

This clonotype appeared a few times. The chain carries TRBV18 and TRBJ2-7; D might be TRBD2 (6 bases). Germline V lookup: CDR1 KGHSH, CDR2 LQKENI. V was clipped by 6 bases and J by 1 base, with 10 bases between them. The CDR3 covers 13 residues. The CDR3 protein is CASSEGSSYEQYF. As DNA, the CDR3 is TGTGCCAGCTCGGAGGGGTCGTCCTACGAGCAGTACTTC.

The chain's CDR3 is CASSPRIALLTDTQYF. CDR3 DNA sequence: TGTGCCAGCAGCCCCCGAATAGCCCTTCTCACAGATACGCAGTATTTT. The gene calls are TRBV9 and TRBJ2-3; no clear D. The CDR3 totals 16 residues. V was pared by 4 bases and J by 2 bases, with 17 bases between. Looked up from germline, CDR1 is SGDLS and CDR2 is YYNGEE. The full variable domain, completed using reference TRBV9 and TRBJ2-3, is DSGVTQTPKHLITATGQRVTLRCSPRSGDLSVYWYQQSLDQGLQFLIQYYNGEERAKGNILERFSAQQFPDLHSELNLSSLELGDSALYFCASSPRIALLTDTQYFGPGTRLTVL.

This clonotype was picked up a small number of times. This CDR3 reads CSGRGPSGGQETQYF. The CDR3 DNA follows: TGCAGTGGAAGAGGCCCTAGCGGGGGACAAGAGACCCAGTACTTC. V gene TRBV20-1 combines with J gene TRBJ2-5; 10 nucleotides align to TRBD2. V shed 7 bases and J 2 bases; nucleotides not matched to a gene: 10. The CDR3 covers 15 residues. CDR1 and CDR2 (germline): DFQATT, SNEGSKA (reference sequence).

This clonotype was observed a few times. The chain recombines TRBV20-1 with TRBJ1-5, with D possibly being TRBD1 (5 bases). The CDR3 has 13 amino acids. Trimming cost V 1 base and J 6 bases, with 10 bases left between them. The germline V gene has CDR1 DFQATT and CDR2 SNEGSKA (reference sequence). For the CDR3, the DNA is TGCAGTGCTAGAGTTGCGGGGACTCAGCCCCAGCATTTT. Its protein product is CSARVAGTQPQHF.

The V gene is TRBV7-6, the J gene TRBJ1-6; 9 bases match TRBD1. CDR1 and CDR2 from the germline V gene are SGHVS and FNYEAQ. Germline trimming cut 5 bases from V and 7 bases from J; bases unmatched to any gene: 9. This CDR3 spans 16 amino acids. In nucleotides, the CDR3 is TGTGCCAGCAGCCCCTTGGCCGGGACAGGGAATTCACCCCTCCACTTT. Translation gives CASSPLAGTGNSPLHF.

The gene calls are TRBV9 and TRBJ1-4; D remains ambiguous. Per germline, CDR1 SGDLS and CDR2 YYNGEE. The CDR3 contains 13 residues. V dropped 0 bases and J dropped 14 bases, with 14 bases sitting between them. CDR3 DNA sequence: TGTGCCAGCAGCGTAGGATCACCCCGGCGGCTGTTTTTT. Amino acid sequence: CASSVGSPRRLFF.

The chain recombines TRBV20-1 with TRBJ1-5, with unresolved D. The CDR3 length is 13 residues. The ends were cut back, 7 bases at V and 6 bases at J, with 16 bases in the middle. Germline-derived CDR1 and CDR2 are DFQATT and SNEGSKA (reference sequence). CDR3 DNA sequence: TGCAGTGTCACGTCCGGGGTTCGTCAGCCCCAGCATTTT. Its protein product is CSVTSGVRQPQHF.

The V gene is TRBV6-2 or TRBV6-3, the J gene TRBJ1-2; D is unresolved. The CDR3 runs 18 residues. V lost 6 bases to trimming and J lost 4 bases, with 27 bases between them. CDR1 and CDR2 from the germline V gene are MNHEY and SVGEGT. The CDR3 spells CASSGLGPDHPSRYGYTF. DNA of the CDR3: TGTGCCAGCAGCGGACTCGGACCGGATCACCCCAGTCGCTATGGCTACACCTTC.

As concerns this clonotype: Sequence at one end of the junction differs from germline and may be a read error. The CDR3 reads CANSQFLGGDNEQFF. The CDR3 coding sequence is TGTGCCAACAGCCAGTTCCTAGGCGGGGACAATGAGCAGTTCTTC. V and J are TRBV4-2 and TRBJ2-1, with D perhaps TRBD2 (6 bases). The length of the CDR3 is 15 residues. Looked up from germline, CDR1 is LGHNA and CDR2 is YNFKEQ.

In its sample, this clonotype was seen a few times. The genes are TRBV21-1 and TRBJ2-2; the tabulated D call, TRBD1, remains unverified against the DNA. TRBV21-1 is labeled a pseudogene. The CDR3 is made up of 20 amino acids. The CDR3 region has the DNA TGTGCCAGCAGCTTCTACCCCGGGACAGAAGTTTACGCGAACACCGGGGAGCTGTTTTTT. It translates to CASSFYPGTEVYANTGELFF.

This clonotype occurred a few times. The V call is TRBV20-1, the J call TRBJ2-7, with D unclear. CDR3 length equals 13 residues. The V gene lost 3 bases and the J gene lost 2 bases, with 11 bases spanning the gap. Germline V CDR1 and CDR2: DFQATT, SNEGSKA (reference sequence). The DNA of the CDR3 is TGCAGTGCTAGGCGACCCTCCACCTACGAGCAGTACTTC. Its translation: CSARRPSTYEQYF.

The chain recombines TRBV2 with TRBJ2-5, with a possible D match to TRBD2 (5 bases). Per the germline V gene, CDR1 is SNHLY and CDR2 is FYNNEI. The CDR3 has 13 residues. V dropped 7 bases and J dropped 3 bases, with 12 bases sitting between them. Written as DNA, the CDR3 is TGTGCCAGCATGTACCTAGCAAAAGAGACCCAGTACTTC. Amino acid sequence: CASMYLAKETQYF. Drawing the rest from reference TRBV2 and TRBJ2-5, the complete variable domain is EPEVTQTPSHQVTQMGQEVILRCVPISNHLYFYWYRQILGQKVEFLVSFYNNEISEKSEIFDDQFSVERPDGSNFTLKIRSTKLEDSAMYFCASMYLAKETQYFGPGTRLLVL.

This clonotype turned up a few times. V usage is TRBV5-1 and J usage is TRBJ1-2; D not resolved. With 0 bases removed from V and 5 bases from J, the gap between germline ends came to 8 bases. The CDR3 loop spans 13 amino acids. From germline, CDR1 is SGHRS and CDR2 YFSETQ. The CDR3 here is CASSLVDAYGYTF. CDR3 coding DNA: TGCGCCAGCAGCTTGGTGGACGCATATGGCTACACCTTC. Combining the CDR3 with reference TRBV5-1 and TRBJ1-2 gives the whole variable domain KAGVTQTPRYLIKTRGQQVTLSCSPISGHRSVSWYQQTPGQGLQFLFEYFSETQRNKGNFPGRFSGRQFSNSRSEMNVSTLELGDSALYLCASSLVDAYGYTFGSGTRLTVV.

The rearrangement links TRBV5-5 to TRBJ2-1, with a weak D call TRBD2 (6 bases). Trimming pared 7 bases from V and 0 bases from J, leaving 17 bases between. This CDR3 region has 16 residues. The germline CDR1 and CDR2 sequences are SGHKS and YYEKEE (reference sequence). CDR3 sequence: CASGQWDLSSYNEQFF. CDR3 coding DNA: TGTGCCAGCGGCCAGTGGGACTTAAGCTCCTACAATGAGCAGTTCTTC.

This rearrangement joins TRBV12-3 or TRBV12-4 to TRBJ1-2; D is uncertain. This CDR3 comprises 13 residues. Between the trimmed V and J ends, which lost 2 bases and 3 bases, there was a span of 7 bases. The CDR3 DNA sequence: TGTGCCAGCAGTTTAATAGGGTACTATGGCTACACCTTC. Protein sequence: CASSLIGYYGYTF.

This clonotype turned up a few times. The chain employs TRBV18 and TRBJ2-5; 7 bases are a match to TRBD1. The germline V gene encodes CDR1 KGHSH and CDR2 LQKENI. Trimming took 6 bases from V and 5 from J; bases not matched to a gene: 9. This CDR3 region has 14 residues. CDR3 loop: CASSYTGVRETQYF. The DNA of the CDR3 is TGTGCCAGCTCGTACACAGGGGTCAGGGAGACCCAGTACTTC.

This chain connects TRBV14 to TRBJ1-4; no firm D call. Trimming stripped 1 base from V and 7 bases from J, with 7 bases between. Germline lookup yields CDR1 SGHDN and CDR2 FVKESK. This CDR3 comprises 13 residues. DNA for the CDR3: TGTGCCAGCAGCCAAGCCGGAGTTGAAAAACTGTTTTTT. Amino acid sequence: CASSQAGVEKLFF.

The V call is TRBV7-9, the J call TRBJ1-4; no definite D call. CDR1 SEHNR and CDR2 FQNEAQ come from the germline V gene (reference sequence). This CDR3 region has 14 residues. V lost 2 bases and J 6 bases, leaving 10 bases between the germline ends. CDR3 sequence (DNA): TGTGCCAGCAGCTTAACTGTCCAGGATGAAAAACTGTTTTTT. It encodes CASSLTVQDEKLFF. Complete variable domain (other parts from reference TRBV7-9 and TRBJ1-4): DTGVSQNPRHKITKRGQNVTFRCDPISEHNRLYWYRQTLGQGPEFLTYFQNEAQLEKSRLLSDRFSAERPKGSFSTLEIQRTEQGDSAMYLCASSLTVQDEKLFFGSGTQLSVL.

This chain uses TRBV7-8 with TRBJ2-3; D gene uncertain. CDR1 SGHVS and CDR2 FQNEAQ come from the germline V gene. V was pared by 0 bases and J by 6 bases, with 16 bases between. This CDR3 comprises 16 residues. CDR3 in amino acids: CASSLARPGSVDTQYF. In nucleotides, the CDR3 is TGTGCCAGCAGCTTAGCGCGCCCCGGGTCCGTGGATACGCAGTATTTT.

The chain recombines TRBV19 with TRBJ2-6, with 8 bases matching TRBD1. The length of the CDR3 is 18 residues. V lost 6 bases, J lost 0 bases, and 10 bases stayed unmatched. Germline lookup yields CDR1 LNHDA and CDR2 SQIVND (reference sequence). CDR3 region: CASRDGTQGASGANVLTF. CDR3 nucleotide sequence: TGTGCCAGTAGAGACGGGACTCAGGGGGCCTCTGGGGCCAACGTCCTGACTTTC. Based on the CDR3 plus reference TRBV19 and TRBJ2-6, the full variable domain is DGGITQSPKYLFRKEGQNVTLSCEQNLNHDAMYWYRQDPGQGLRLIYYSQIVNDFQKGDIAEGYSVSREKKESFPLTVTSAQKNPTAFYLCASRDGTQGASGANVLTFGAGSRLTVL.

The chain links TRBV5-1 to TRBJ2-7; 12 bases fit TRBD1. CDR1 is SGHRS and CDR2 is YFSETQ in the germline V gene. The length of the CDR3 is 16 residues. Germline trimming cut 1 base from V and 5 bases from J; bases unmatched to any gene: 7. The CDR3 bases are TGCGCCAGCAGCTTGAACCCGGGACAGGGGGCCCACGAGCAGTACTTC. It specifies CASSLNPGQGAHEQYF.

V is TRBV28 and J is TRBJ2-7; TRBD2 aligns across 7 bases. V was clipped by 7 bases and J by 1 base; unmatched bases: 10. Germline V gene sequence: CDR1 MDHEN, CDR2 SYDVKM. This CDR3 is built from 15 residues. The DNA for the CDR3 is TGTGCCAGCATGGGAGGGGTGGAGAGATCCTACGAGCAGTACTTC. It specifies CASMGGVERSYEQYF. The complete variable domain, with remaining parts taken from reference TRBV28 and TRBJ2-7, reads DVKVTQSSRYLVKRTGEKVFLECVQDMDHENMFWYRQDPGLGLRLIYFSYDVKMKEKGDIPEGYSVSREKKERFSLILESASTNQTSMYLCASMGGVERSYEQYFGPGTRLTVT.

This clonotype was seen at least ten times. Here the CDR3 DNA reads TGTGCCAGCAGCCAATATAACGAGGGCGCGACTAATGAAAAACTGTTTTTT. Its protein product is CASSQYNEGATNEKLFF. The gene calls are TRBV4-2 and TRBJ1-4; D gene uncertain. V shed 2 bases and J shed 2 bases, with 15 bases lying between them. The CDR3 has 17 amino acids. Germline CDR1 and CDR2: LGHNA and YNFKEQ.